This T cell receptor beta chain is drawn from a study of regulatory T cells in long-lasting Graves disease. The CDR3 loop spans 11 amino acids. V dropped 4 bases and J dropped 14 bases, with 12 bases sitting between them. CDR1 is GTSNPN and CDR2 is SVGIG in the germline V gene (reference sequence). Time point here: newly diagnosed GD, antithyroid drugs for less than 3 months. PBMC-extracted RNA yielded the TCR library. This clonotype was counted between two and nine times. For TCR beta, libraries came from iRepertoire HTBI primers and Arm-PCR of CDR3 regions. TCRdb analysed the multiplex PCR reads with MiXCR anew, one entry per CDR3 protein. The sample carries under 800,000 distinct CDR3 sequences, roughly 15% recorded once. The sample was also linked to a second study, of T cells in Graves' hyperthyroidism and ophthalmopathy.

The sequence was obtained from a woman aged 30 to 39 with Graves disease. The chain is built from TRBV30 and TRBJ1-6; D not resolved. Sequenced material: peripheral blood mononuclear cells (PBMCs), taken at new diagnosis, from a patient treated with antithyroid drugs. The CDR3 region is CAWTEGRSLHF. In DNA, the CDR3 is TGTGCCTGGACGGAAGGGAGGTCCCTCCACTTT.